Each of the 19 T cell receptor beta chains below was sequenced from the same sample in a study of T-cell memory formation after mild COVID-19 (dated by TCRdb to about 2021). Libraries were built with 5' RACE. The data were produced on an Illumina NovaSeq 6000. The public reads were reprocessed in TCRdb via fastp at Q25 and MiXCR, keeping in-frame beta chains. Entries that share a CDR3 protein sequence are merged under the most common genes and DNA. The sample includes approximately 260,000 distinct CDR3 sequences, with roughly 17% observed a single time. The ten biggest clones cover 20% to 25% of the sample. Sequencing used PBMCs or a T cell subset sorted from them (not recorded which). All receptors derive from a man younger than 30 who had mild COVID-19 (a few samples of this study predate the infection). The sample titles of this study are shuffled in the database, so cell type and time point are left out; the donor was told from shared clones.

The V gene is TRBV20-1, the J gene TRBJ2-2; 9 nucleotides match TRBD1. CDR3 size: 14 residues. Germline assignment: CDR1 DFQATT and CDR2 SNEGSKA (reference sequence). With V trimmed by 5 bases and J by 7 bases, 8 bases remained unmatched. The CDR3 sequence is CSAGGQGWGGELFF. CDR3 DNA: TGCAGTGCTGGGGGACAGGGATGGGGCGGGGAGCTGTTTTTT.

The chain recombines TRBV3-1 with TRBJ2-2; 9 bases agree with TRBD2. Per germline, CDR1 LGHDT and CDR2 YNNKEL (reference sequence). The CDR3 runs 15 residues. Germline trimming cut 4 bases from V and 4 bases from J; bases unmatched to any gene: 4. The CDR3, as DNA: TGTGCCAGCAGCCGCGCGGGGGGGCTCACCGGGGAGCTGTTTTTT. Translating gives CASSRAGGLTGELFF. The full variable domain, in which reference TRBV3-1 and TRBJ2-2 provide the parts outside the CDR3, is DTAVSQTPKYLVTQMGNDKSIKCEQNLGHDTMYWYKQDSKKFLKIMFSYNNKELIINETVPNRFSPKSPDKAHLNLHINSLELGDSAVYFCASSRAGGLTGELFFGEGSRLTVL.

The gene calls are TRBV2 and TRBJ1-2; the match to TRBD1 covers 10 bases. V was pared by 1 base and J by 2 bases, with 10 bases of the junction left unmatched. Germline V gene data show CDR1 as SNHLY and CDR2 as FYNNEI. The CDR3 has 18 amino acids. In DNA, the CDR3 is TGTGCCAGCAGTGAAGATCCAACCGGGACAGGGGAGAACTATGGCTACACCTTC. This translates into CASSEDPTGTGENYGYTF. Based on the CDR3 plus reference TRBV2 and TRBJ1-2, the full variable domain is EPEVTQTPSHQVTQMGQEVILRCVPISNHLYFYWYRQILGQKVEFLVSFYNNEISEKSEIFDDQFSVERPDGSNFTLKIRSTKLEDSAMYFCASSEDPTGTGENYGYTFGSGTRLTVV.

In its sample, this clonotype was seen a few times. The V gene is TRBV4-1, the J gene TRBJ1-1, with D hard to call. Germline CDR1 MGHRA, CDR2 YSYEKL. The CDR3 loop spans 15 amino acids. With 2 bases removed from V and 1 base from J, the gap between germline ends came to 11 bases. DNA of the CDR3: TGCGCCAGCAGCCAACGAGACACAGAGAACACTGAAGCTTTCTTT. Translated, it gives CASSQRDTENTEAFF.

This clonotype was seen a handful of times. The rearrangement joins TRBV24-1 to TRBJ2-2; D is unclear. The CDR3 contains 15 residues. The V and J ends lost 1 base and 5 bases respectively, with 10 bases between them. From germline, CDR1 is KGHDR and CDR2 SFDVKD. CDR3 amino acids: CATSDFQDPTGELFF. CDR3 DNA sequence: TGTGCCACCAGTGATTTCCAGGACCCGACCGGGGAGCTGTTTTTT.

V is TRBV28 and J is TRBJ2-5; D is uncertain. The germline V and J ends were trimmed by 0 bases and 5 bases, with 22 bases remaining between them. In germline, CDR1 is MDHEN, CDR2 SYDVKM. The CDR3 runs 18 residues. The CDR3 protein is CASSLWSMTHARSETQYF. CDR3 nucleotides: TGTGCCAGCAGTTTATGGTCCATGACACATGCCAGGTCCGAGACCCAGTACTTC.

In its sample, this clonotype was seen a few times. This chain links TRBV6-5 with TRBJ2-1, with 10 bases lining up with TRBD2. This CDR3 has 16 amino acids. The germline V gene encodes CDR1 MNHEY and CDR2 SVGAGI. With 0 bases clipped from V and 4 bases from J, the junction kept 3 bases outside the gene matches. The CDR3 DNA reads TGTGCCAGCAGTTACTCCGCTAGCGGGGGTTACAATGAGCAGTTCTTC. The encoded protein is CASSYSASGGYNEQFF.

V is TRBV6-2 or TRBV6-3 and J is TRBJ1-1; D is unresolved. There are 15 residues in the CDR3. The germline V gene encodes CDR1 MNHEY and CDR2 SVGEGT. Trimming removed 8 bases at V and 1 base at J, with 17 bases between. The CDR3 sequence is CASSDLGSPNTEAFF. The CDR3 region has the DNA TGTGCCAGCTCGGACCTGGGCAGCCCGAACACTGAAGCTTTCTTT.

V and J are TRBV24-1 and TRBJ1-4; weak D call: TRBD1 (5 bases). V lost 11 bases and J lost 8, with 17 bases in between. The germline gives CDR1 KGHDR, CDR2 SFDVKD. The CDR3 totals 13 residues. CDR3 sequence reads: CAILTAEGEKLFF. The CDR3 bases are TGTGCCATACTGACAGCTGAGGGAGAAAAACTGTTTTTT.

This clonotype has only a few counts. The chain is built from TRBV12-3 or TRBV12-4 and TRBJ1-3, with unresolved D. The CDR3 runs 14 residues. V shed 5 bases and J shed 0 bases, with 8 bases lying between them. The CDR3 DNA reads as TGTGCCAGCAGTCGGGCCAGCTCTGGAAACACCATATATTTT. This encodes CASSRASSGNTIYF.

Points on this clonotype: Sequence at one end of the junction differs from germline and may be a read error. The V and J genes are TRBV7-2 and TRBJ2-5, with 10 nucleotides matching TRBD2. Looked up from germline, CDR1 is SGHTA and CDR2 is FQGNSA. The CDR3 covers 12 residues. This CDR3 reads CASSFEREGLHF. CDR3 sequence (DNA): TGTGCCAGCAGCTTTGAGCGGGAGGGCCTGCACTTC.

The rearrangement links TRBV7-9 to TRBJ2-5; TRBD2 matches 11 bases. The CDR3 extends over 14 amino acids. Germline trimming cut 8 bases from V and 7 bases from J; bases unmatched to any gene: 9. The germline V gene has CDR1 SEHNR and CDR2 FQNEAQ (reference sequence). Here the CDR3 DNA reads TGTGCCAGCGGGACTAGCGGTTCCCGGGGGACCCAGTACTTC. Encoded protein: CASGTSGSRGTQYF.

This clonotype appeared a few times. This chain links TRBV5-1 with TRBJ2-7, with a possible D match to TRBD2 (5 bases). Germline values: CDR1 SGHRS, CDR2 YFSETQ. This CDR3 spans 13 amino acids. V was pared by 4 bases and J by 2 bases, with 10 bases between. The CDR3 DNA is TGCGCCAGCAGCCACGGGGTCACCTACGAGCAGTACTTC. It translates to CASSHGVTYEQYF.

A few counts support this clonotype. V is TRBV5-1 and J is TRBJ1-1; 7 nucleotides match TRBD1. V dropped 4 bases and J dropped 10; count of bases not matched to a gene: 19. The V gene's germline CDR1 is SGHRS and CDR2 YFSETQ. There are 16 residues in the CDR3. The DNA of the CDR3 is TGCGCCAGCAGCCCCGTGGGGGGAACACAGGGGTCTGCAGCTTTCTTT. Protein sequence: CASSPVGGTQGSAAFF.

In this sample, this clonotype turned up a few times. The chain has TRBV9 and TRBJ2-4; 7 positions match TRBD1. V lost 4 bases, J lost 8 bases, and 6 bases stayed unmatched. The CDR3 extends over 13 amino acids. Germline V gives CDR1 SGDLS, CDR2 YYNGEE. The CDR3 is CASSPTGSDIQYF. CDR3 bases: TGTGCCAGCAGCCCGACAGGGTCGGACATTCAGTACTTC.

This clonotype was detected only a few times. The chain recombines TRBV20-1 with TRBJ1-2; 8 bases align to TRBD1. The length of the CDR3 is 15 residues. The trim removed 6 bases at V and 4 bases at J, leaving 13 bases unmatched. The germline CDR1 and CDR2 sequences are DFQATT and SNEGSKA (reference sequence). The CDR3 here is CSAPDRGKWSYGYTF. CDR3 nucleotides: TGCAGTGCCCCCGACAGGGGAAAGTGGAGCTATGGCTACACCTTC.

This clonotype was recorded many times. The V call is TRBV28, the J call TRBJ2-5; 7 bases match TRBD1. CDR1 and CDR2 (germline): MDHEN, SYDVKM. This CDR3 is built from 12 residues. V shed 5 bases, J shed 14 bases, and the junction held 11 bases outside the gene matches. CDR3 coding DNA: TGTGCCAGCAGTGTCTCTGGACAGGTCATTTACTTC. Translating it yields CASSVSGQVIYF. The whole variable domain, remainder taken from reference TRBV28 and TRBJ2-5, is DVKVTQSSRYLVKRTGEKVFLECVQDMDHENMFWYRQDPGLGLRLIYFSYDVKMKEKGDIPEGYSVSREKKERFSLILESASTNQTSMYLCASSVSGQVIYFGPGTRLLVL.

This clonotype was picked up one time. The CDR3 DNA reads as TGCGCCAGCAGCCAGGACGAAAGGGACAGGGGGTACGCAGATACGCAGTATTTT. Its translation is CASSQDERDRGYADTQYF. The chain recombines TRBV4-3 with TRBJ2-3; 11 bases fit TRBD1. The length of the CDR3 is 18 residues. The V segment lost 3 bases and the J segment 4 bases; nucleotides outside the gene matches: 12. Germline loops: CDR1 LGHNA, CDR2 YSLEER.

This clonotype was detected only a few times. The rearrangement uses TRBV5-1 and TRBJ2-7, with D unclear. The CDR3 is made up of 13 amino acids. Germline lookup yields CDR1 SGHRS and CDR2 YFSETQ. V was pared by 4 bases and J by 12 bases, with 20 bases between. In DNA, the CDR3 is TGCGCCAGCAGCCCGGTGAGTACGAGTTCTTGGTACGTC. Translation gives CASSPVSTSSWYV.